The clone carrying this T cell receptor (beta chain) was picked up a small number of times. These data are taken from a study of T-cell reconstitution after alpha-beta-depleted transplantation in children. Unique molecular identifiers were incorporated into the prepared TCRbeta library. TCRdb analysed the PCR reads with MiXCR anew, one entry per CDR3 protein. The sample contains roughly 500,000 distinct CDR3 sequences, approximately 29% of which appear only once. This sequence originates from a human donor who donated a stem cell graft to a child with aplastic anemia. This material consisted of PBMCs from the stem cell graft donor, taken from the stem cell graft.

The CDR3 nucleotides are TGTGCCAGCAGCGCCGGGAGTAACTATGGCTACACCTTC. Translated: CASSAGSNYGYTF. The rearrangement joins TRBV9 to TRBJ1-2; D is unclear. V was pared by 3 bases and J by 1 base, with 7 bases between. Germline loops: CDR1 SGDLS, CDR2 YYNGEE. CDR3 length equals 13 residues.